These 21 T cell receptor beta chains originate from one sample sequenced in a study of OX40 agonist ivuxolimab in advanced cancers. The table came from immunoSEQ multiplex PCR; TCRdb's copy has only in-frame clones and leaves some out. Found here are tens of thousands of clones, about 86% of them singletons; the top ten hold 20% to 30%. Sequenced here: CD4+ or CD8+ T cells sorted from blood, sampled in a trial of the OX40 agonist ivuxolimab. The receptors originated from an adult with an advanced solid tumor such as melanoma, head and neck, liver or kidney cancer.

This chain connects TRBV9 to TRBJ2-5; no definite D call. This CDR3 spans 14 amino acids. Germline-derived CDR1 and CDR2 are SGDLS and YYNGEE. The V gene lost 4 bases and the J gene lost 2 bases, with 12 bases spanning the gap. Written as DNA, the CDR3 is TGTGCCAGCAGCCCGTCCGACTTACAAGAGACCCAGTACTTC. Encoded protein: CASSPSDLQETQYF.

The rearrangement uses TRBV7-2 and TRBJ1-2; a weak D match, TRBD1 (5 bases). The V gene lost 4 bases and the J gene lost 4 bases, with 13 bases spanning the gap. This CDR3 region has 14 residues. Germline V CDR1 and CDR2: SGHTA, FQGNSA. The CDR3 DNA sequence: TGTGCCAGCAGCTATGAGACAGTTACCTATGGCTACACCTTC. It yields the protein CASSYETVTYGYTF.

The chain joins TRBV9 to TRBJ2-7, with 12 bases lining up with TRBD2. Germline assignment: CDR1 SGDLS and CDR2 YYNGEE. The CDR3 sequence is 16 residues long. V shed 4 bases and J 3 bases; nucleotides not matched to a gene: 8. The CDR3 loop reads CASSHGLAGFGYEQYF. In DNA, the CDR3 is TGTGCCAGCAGCCACGGACTAGCGGGATTTGGCTACGAGCAGTACTTC.

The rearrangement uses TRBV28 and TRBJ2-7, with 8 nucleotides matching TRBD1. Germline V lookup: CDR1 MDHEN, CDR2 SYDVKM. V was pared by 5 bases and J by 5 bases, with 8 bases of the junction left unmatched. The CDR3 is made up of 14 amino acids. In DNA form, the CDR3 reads TGTGCCAGCAGTCCCCCGCAGGGGGCCAACGAGCAGTACTTC. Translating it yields CASSPPQGANEQYF.

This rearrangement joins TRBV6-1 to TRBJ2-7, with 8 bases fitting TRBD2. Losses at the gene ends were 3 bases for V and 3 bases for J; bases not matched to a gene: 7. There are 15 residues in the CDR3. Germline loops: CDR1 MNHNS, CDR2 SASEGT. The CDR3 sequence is CASSDTSGRFYEQYF. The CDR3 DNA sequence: TGTGCCAGCAGTGATACTAGCGGAAGATTCTACGAGCAGTACTTC.

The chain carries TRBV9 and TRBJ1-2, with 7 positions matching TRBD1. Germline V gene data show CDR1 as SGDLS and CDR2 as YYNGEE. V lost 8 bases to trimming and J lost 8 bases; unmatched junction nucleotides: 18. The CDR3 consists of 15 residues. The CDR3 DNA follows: TGTGCCAGTCCTTCAAATCGTAACAGGGGACGAGGCTACACCTTC. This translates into CASPSNRNRGRGYTF.

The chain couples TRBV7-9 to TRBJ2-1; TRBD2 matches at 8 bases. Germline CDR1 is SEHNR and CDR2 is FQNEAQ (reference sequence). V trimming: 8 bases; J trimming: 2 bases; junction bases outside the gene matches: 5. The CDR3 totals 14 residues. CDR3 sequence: CASALSGTYNEQFF. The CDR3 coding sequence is TGTGCCAGCGCCCTTAGCGGGACCTACAATGAGCAGTTCTTC. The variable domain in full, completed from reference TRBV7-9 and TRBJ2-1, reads DTGVSQNPRHKITKRGQNVTFRCDPISEHNRLYWYRQTLGQGPEFLTYFQNEAQLEKSRLLSDRFSAERPKGSFSTLEIQRTEQGDSAMYLCASALSGTYNEQFFGPGTRLTVL.

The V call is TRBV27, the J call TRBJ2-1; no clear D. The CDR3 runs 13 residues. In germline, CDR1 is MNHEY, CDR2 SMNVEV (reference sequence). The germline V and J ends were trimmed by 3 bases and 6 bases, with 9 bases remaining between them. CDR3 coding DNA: TGTGCCAGCAGTTTCGAGTACCTCAATGAGCAGTTCTTC. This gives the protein CASSFEYLNEQFF.

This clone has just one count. The CDR3 region has the DNA TGTGCCAGCAGCTTGGCCCGGGGAGTGTTCTCCTACGAGCAGTACTTC. Its translation is CASSLARGVFSYEQYF. The rearrangement links TRBV11-2 to TRBJ2-7; D might be TRBD2 (5 bases). This CDR3 region has 16 residues. The germline V and J ends were trimmed by 3 bases and 0 bases, with 15 bases remaining between them. From germline, CDR1 is SGHAT and CDR2 FQNNGV.

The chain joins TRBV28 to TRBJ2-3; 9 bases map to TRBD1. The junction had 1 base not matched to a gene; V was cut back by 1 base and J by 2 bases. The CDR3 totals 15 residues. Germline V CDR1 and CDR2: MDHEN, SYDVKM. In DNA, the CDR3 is TGTGCCAGCAGTTTATACAGGGGGCTCACAGATACGCAGTATTTT. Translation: CASSLYRGLTDTQYF.

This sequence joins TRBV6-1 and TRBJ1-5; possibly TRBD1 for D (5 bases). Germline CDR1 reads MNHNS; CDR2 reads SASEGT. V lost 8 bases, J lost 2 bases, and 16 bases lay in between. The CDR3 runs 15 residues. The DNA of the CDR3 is TGTGCCAGCCGATTAGACTCGGGGGGCAATCAGCCCCAGCATTTT. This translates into CASRLDSGGNQPQHF.

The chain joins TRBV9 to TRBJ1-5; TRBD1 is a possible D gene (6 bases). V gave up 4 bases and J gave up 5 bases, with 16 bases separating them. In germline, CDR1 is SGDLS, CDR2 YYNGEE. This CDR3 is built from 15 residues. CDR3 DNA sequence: TGTGCCAGCAGCCCTAGGGGGTTGAAAGATCAGCCCCAGCATTTT. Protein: CASSPRGLKDQPQHF. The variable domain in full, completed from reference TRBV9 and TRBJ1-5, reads DSGVTQTPKHLITATGQRVTLRCSPRSGDLSVYWYQQSLDQGLQFLIQYYNGEERAKGNILERFSAQQFPDLHSELNLSSLELGDSALYFCASSPRGLKDQPQHFGDGTRLSIL.

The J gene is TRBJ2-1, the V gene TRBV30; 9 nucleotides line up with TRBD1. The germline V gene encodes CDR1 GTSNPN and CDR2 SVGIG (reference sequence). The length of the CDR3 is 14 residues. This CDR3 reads CATASQGATHEQFF. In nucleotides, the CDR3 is TGTGCAACGGCTTCACAGGGGGCGACCCATGAGCAGTTCTTC.

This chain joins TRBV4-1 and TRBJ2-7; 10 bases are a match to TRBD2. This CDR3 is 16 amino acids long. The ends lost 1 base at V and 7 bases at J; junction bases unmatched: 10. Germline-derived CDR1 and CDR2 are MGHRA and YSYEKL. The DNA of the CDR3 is TGCGCCAGCAGCCAAGTTCCAGCGGGGGGGAGAGGGGAGCAGTACTTC. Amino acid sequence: CASSQVPAGGRGEQYF.

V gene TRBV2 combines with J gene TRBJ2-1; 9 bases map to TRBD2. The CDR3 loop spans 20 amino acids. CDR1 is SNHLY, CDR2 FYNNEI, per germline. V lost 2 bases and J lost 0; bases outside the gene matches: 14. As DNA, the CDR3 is TGTGCCAGCAGTGAACTAGCGGGATGGGGGGGGTTAAGCTCCTACAATGAGCAGTTCTTC. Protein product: CASSELAGWGGLSSYNEQFF.

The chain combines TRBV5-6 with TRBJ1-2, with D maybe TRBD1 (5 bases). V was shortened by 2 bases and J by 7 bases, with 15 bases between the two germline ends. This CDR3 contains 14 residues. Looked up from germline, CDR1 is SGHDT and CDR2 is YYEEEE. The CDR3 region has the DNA TGTGCCAGCAGCTTCGCAGGGAGGGACGGTGGCTACACCTTC. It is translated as CASSFAGRDGGYTF.

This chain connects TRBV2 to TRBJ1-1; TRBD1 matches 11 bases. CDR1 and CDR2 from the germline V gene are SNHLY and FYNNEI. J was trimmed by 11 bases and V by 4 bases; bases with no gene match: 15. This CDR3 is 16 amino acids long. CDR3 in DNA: TGTGCCAGCAGTGTGTTTGGACAGGGGGCGCTTATCGAGGCTTTCTTT. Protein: CASSVFGQGALIEAFF.

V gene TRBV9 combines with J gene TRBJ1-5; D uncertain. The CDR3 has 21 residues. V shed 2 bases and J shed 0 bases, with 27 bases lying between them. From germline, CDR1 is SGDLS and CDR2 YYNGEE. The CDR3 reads CASSVPSSPWSGLYSNQPQHF. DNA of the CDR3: TGTGCCAGCAGCGTTCCGAGTTCCCCATGGTCCGGCCTGTATAGCAATCAGCCCCAGCATTTT.

The CDR3 here is CAISAEVYSNYGYTF. The CDR3 bases are TGTGCCATCAGCGCCGAGGTATACAGTAACTATGGCTACACCTTC. V and J are TRBV10-3 and TRBJ1-2; no reliable D call. CDR3 length equals 15 residues. Germline CDR1 ENHRY, CDR2 SYGVKD. V was shortened by 6 bases and J by 1 base, with 15 bases between the two germline ends.

The CDR3 reads CASSPVYTEAFF. The CDR3 nucleotides read TGTGCCAGCAGTCCCGTTTACACTGAAGCTTTCTTT. The chain couples TRBV28 to TRBJ1-1; D not certain. The V gene's germline CDR1 is MDHEN and CDR2 SYDVKM. Trimming took 5 bases from V and 3 from J, leaving 7 bases between them. CDR3 length: 12 amino acids.

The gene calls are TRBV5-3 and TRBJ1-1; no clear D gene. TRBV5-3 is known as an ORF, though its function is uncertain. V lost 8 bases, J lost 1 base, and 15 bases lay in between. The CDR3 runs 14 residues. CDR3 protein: CASVEGPWNTEAFF. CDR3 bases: TGTGCCAGCGTGGAAGGACCGTGGAACACTGAAGCTTTCTTT.